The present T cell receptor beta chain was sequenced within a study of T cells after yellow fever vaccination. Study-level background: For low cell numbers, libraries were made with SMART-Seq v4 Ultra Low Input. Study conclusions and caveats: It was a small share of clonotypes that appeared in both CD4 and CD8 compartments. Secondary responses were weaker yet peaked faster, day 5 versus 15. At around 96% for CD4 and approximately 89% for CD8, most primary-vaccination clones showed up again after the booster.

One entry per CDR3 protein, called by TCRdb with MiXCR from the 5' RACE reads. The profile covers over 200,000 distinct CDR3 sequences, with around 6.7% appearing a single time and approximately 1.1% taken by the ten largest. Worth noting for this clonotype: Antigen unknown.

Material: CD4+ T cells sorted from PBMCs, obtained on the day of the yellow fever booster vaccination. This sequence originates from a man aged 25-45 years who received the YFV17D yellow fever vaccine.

DNA of the CDR3: TGTGCCAGCAGTTACAGGCCAGGCGCCTACAATGAGCAGTTCTTC. This translates into CASSYRPGAYNEQFF. The genes are TRBV6-2 or TRBV6-3 and TRBJ2-1; D is undetermined. Germline V lookup: CDR1 MNHEY, CDR2 SVGEGT. The length of the CDR3 is 15 residues. V was pared by 2 bases and J by 2 bases, with 10 bases between.